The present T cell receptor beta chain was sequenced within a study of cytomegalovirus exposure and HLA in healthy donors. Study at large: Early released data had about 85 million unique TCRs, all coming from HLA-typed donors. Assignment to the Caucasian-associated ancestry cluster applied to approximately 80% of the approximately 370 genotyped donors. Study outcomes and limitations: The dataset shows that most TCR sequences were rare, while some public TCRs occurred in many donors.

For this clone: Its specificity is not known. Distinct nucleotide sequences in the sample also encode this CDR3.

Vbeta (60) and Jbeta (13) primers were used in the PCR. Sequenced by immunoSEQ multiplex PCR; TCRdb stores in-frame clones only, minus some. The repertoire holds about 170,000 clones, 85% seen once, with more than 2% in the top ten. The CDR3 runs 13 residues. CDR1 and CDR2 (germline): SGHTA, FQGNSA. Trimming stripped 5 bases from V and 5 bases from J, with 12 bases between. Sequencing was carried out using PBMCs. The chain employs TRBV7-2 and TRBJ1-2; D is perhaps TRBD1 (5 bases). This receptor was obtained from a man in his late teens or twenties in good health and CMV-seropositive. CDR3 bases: TGTGCCAGCAGCCCAGACAGAAATTATGGCTACACCTTC. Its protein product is CASSPDRNYGYTF.